The 28 T cell receptor beta chains below all came from one sample that was sequenced in a study of OX40 agonist ivuxolimab in advanced cancers. Produced via immunoSEQ multiplex PCR; TCRdb's table is partial and in-frame only. The sample consists of about 81,000 clones, approximately 94% of them appearing once. This material consisted of CD4+ or CD8+ T cells sorted from blood, taken in a trial of the OX40 agonist ivuxolimab. Receptors originate from an adult with an advanced solid tumor such as melanoma, head and neck, liver or kidney cancer.

The V gene is TRBV28, the J gene TRBJ1-4, with D perhaps TRBD1 (6 bases). Germline V gene data show CDR1 as MDHEN and CDR2 as SYDVKM. The CDR3 is made up of 15 amino acids. V was clipped by 5 bases and J by 2 bases, with 12 bases between them. CDR3 DNA sequence: TGTGCCAGCAGTACCACTGGGGGCACTAATGAAAAACTGTTTTTT. It is translated as CASSTTGGTNEKLFF.

The CDR3 here is CASSAGTGAYEQYF. For the CDR3, the DNA is TGTGCCAGCTCAGCCGGGACAGGGGCCTACGAGCAGTACTTC. This chain uses TRBV18 with TRBJ2-7; TRBD1 agrees at 10 bases. This CDR3 is 14 amino acids long. Germline V gene data show CDR1 as KGHSH and CDR2 as LQKENI. V gave up 5 bases and J gave up 2 bases; unmatched junction bases: 3.

Worth noting for this clone: Other DNA variants within this sample encode the same CDR3. The rearrangement links TRBV6-5 to TRBJ2-7; 10 bases agree with TRBD2. CDR1 is MNHEY and CDR2 is SVGAGI in the germline V gene. Germline trimming cut 2 bases from V and 4 bases from J; bases unmatched to any gene: 2. This CDR3 is built from 14 residues. In DNA form, the CDR3 reads TGTGCCAGCAGTTACGAAGCGGGAGGGTACGAGCAGTACTTC. The encoded protein is CASSYEAGGYEQYF.

Only one count was recorded for this clone. The rearrangement joins TRBV30 to TRBJ2-5, with D perhaps given as TRBD1 or TRBD2 (6 bases each). The end of the DNA fits TRBJ2-7 better, so the J call may be wrong. Germline lookup yields CDR1 GTSNPN and CDR2 SVGIG (reference sequence). The CDR3 has 15 amino acids. DNA for the CDR3: TGTGCCTGGAGTGTAACGGGGGACACCTCCTACGAGCAGTACTTC. Translating gives CAWSVTGDTSYEQYF.

The V gene is TRBV19, the J gene TRBJ2-7, with 11 bases identical to TRBD1. The CDR3 extends over 13 amino acids. V lost 5 bases and J lost 3; bases outside the gene matches: 0. Germline loops: CDR1 LNHDA, CDR2 SQIVND (reference sequence). The CDR3 sequence is CASSGTGGYEQYF. The CDR3 bases are TGTGCCAGTAGTGGGACAGGGGGCTACGAGCAGTACTTC.

This clone was recorded a few times. J is TRBJ1-1 and V is TRBV19; weak D call: TRBD1 (5 bases). The CDR3 is 13 amino acids. Deletions cut 7 bases from V and 1 base from J, with 10 bases between. The germline V gene encodes CDR1 LNHDA and CDR2 SQIVND (reference sequence). The CDR3 DNA is TGTGCCAGTACCTGGACATGGAACACTGAAGCTTTCTTT. Translating gives CASTWTWNTEAFF.

The J gene is TRBJ2-7, the V gene TRBV5-6; 14 bases agree with TRBD2. Germline V gene lookup returns CDR1 SGHDT and CDR2 YYEEEE. The V and J ends lost 4 bases and 2 bases, in that order; junction bases with no gene match: 2. The CDR3 runs 15 residues. The chain's CDR3 is CASSRGLAGAYEQYF. DNA of the CDR3: TGTGCCAGCAGCCGGGGACTAGCGGGAGCCTACGAGCAGTACTTC.

This chain uses TRBV6-5 with TRBJ1-2, with 8 nucleotides matching TRBD1. This CDR3 has 16 amino acids. V shed 0 bases and J 0 bases; nucleotides not matched to a gene: 3. Germline V gives CDR1 MNHEY, CDR2 SVGAGI. CDR3 residues: CASSYSTGEANYGYTF. CDR3 nucleotide sequence: TGTGCCAGCAGTTACTCGACAGGGGAAGCTAACTATGGCTACACCTTC.

The J gene is TRBJ2-7, the V gene TRBV9; no clear D. Germline CDR1 is SGDLS and CDR2 is YYNGEE. Trimming shortened V by 3 bases and J by 1 base, and 11 bases separated the two germline ends. This CDR3 contains 14 residues. The CDR3 sequence: CASSGSEPSYEQYF. Here the CDR3 DNA reads TGTGCCAGCAGCGGTAGTGAACCATCCTACGAGCAGTACTTC.

Only a few counts were recorded for this clone. The rearrangement joins TRBV7-9 to TRBJ2-7; D tentatively reads TRBD1 or TRBD2 (6 bases each). Trimming removed 7 bases at V and 2 bases at J, with 15 bases between. The CDR3 consists of 14 residues. CDR1 and CDR2 from the germline V gene are SEHNR and FQNEAQ (reference sequence). The CDR3 sequence is CASTREGGPYEQYF. The CDR3 DNA reads as TGTGCCAGCACCCGTGAGGGGGGACCCTACGAGCAGTACTTC.

This rearrangement joins TRBV6-5 to TRBJ2-7, with D hard to call. The CDR3 runs to 14 residues. Germline assignment: CDR1 MNHEY and CDR2 SVGAGI. V shed 0 bases and J shed 3 bases, with 9 bases lying between them. In nucleotides, the CDR3 is TGTGCCAGCAGTTACTCAGGCGGAGACTACGAGCAGTACTTC. Protein: CASSYSGGDYEQYF.

V is TRBV4-1 and J is TRBJ2-3; TRBD1 aligns across 7 bases. This CDR3 region has 13 residues. Germline V gives CDR1 MGHRA, CDR2 YSYEKL. After removal of 8 bases from V and 2 bases from J, the junction contained 4 bases not matched to a gene. The CDR3 is CASRDRNTDTQYF. For the CDR3, the DNA is TGCGCCAGCCGGGACAGAAACACAGATACGCAGTATTTT.

The chain recombines TRBV28 with TRBJ1-5; TRBD1 matches at 7 bases. Germline lookup yields CDR1 MDHEN and CDR2 SYDVKM. The CDR3 length is 18 residues. Trimming at V came to 3 bases and at J to 0 bases, leaving 11 bases not matched to a gene. The CDR3 protein is CASSFGAGGGGSNQPQHF. CDR3 coding DNA: TGTGCCAGCAGTTTTGGGGCAGGGGGAGGAGGTAGCAATCAGCCCCAGCATTTT.

V gene TRBV19 combines with J gene TRBJ1-2, with 9 bases lining up with TRBD1. After removal of 5 bases from V and 3 bases from J, the junction contained 7 bases not matched to a gene. Germline loops: CDR1 LNHDA, CDR2 SQIVND (reference sequence). This CDR3 spans 15 amino acids. CDR3 nucleotides: TGTGCCAGTAGTCCCGGGACAGGGCCAGACTATGGCTACACCTTC. Encoded protein: CASSPGTGPDYGYTF.

The CDR3 region is CASSPTTDRVGEKLFF. The CDR3 region has the DNA TGTGCCAGCAGCCCTACTACCGACAGGGTGGGCGAAAAACTGTTTTTT. The chain links TRBV7-9 to TRBJ1-4; 7 positions agree with TRBD1. The germline gives CDR1 SEHNR, CDR2 FQNEAQ (reference sequence). J lost 8 bases, V lost 5 bases, and 14 bases had no gene match. The CDR3 is made up of 16 amino acids.

This chain joins TRBV19 and TRBJ1-1; 8 bases are a match to TRBD1. This CDR3 comprises 16 residues. J was trimmed by 0 bases and V by 3 bases; bases with no gene match: 6. Germline CDR1 is LNHDA and CDR2 is SQIVND (reference sequence). The CDR3 sequence is CASSIAGGSLNTEAFF. For the CDR3, the DNA is TGTGCCAGTAGTATCGCAGGGGGCTCCCTGAACACTGAAGCTTTCTTT.

This rearrangement joins TRBV5-8 to TRBJ1-1; D is uncertain. The ends were cut back, 4 bases at V and 5 bases at J, with 18 bases in the middle. The CDR3 is made up of 15 amino acids. CDR1 and CDR2 (germline): SGHTS, YDEGEE. Here the CDR3 DNA reads TGTGCCAGCAGCCCTGGTTATTCCGTAGGTACTGAAGCTTTCTTT. Translating it yields CASSPGYSVGTEAFF.

The gene calls are TRBV29-1 and TRBJ1-2; TRBD1 is a possible D gene (5 bases). V was pared by 3 bases and J by 2 bases, with 7 bases between. CDR3 size: 12 residues. Germline-derived CDR1 and CDR2 are SQVTM and ANQGSEA. This CDR3 reads CSVEEGNYGYTF. The CDR3 bases are TGCAGCGTTGAGGAGGGGAACTATGGCTACACCTTC.

This clone was seen a single time. The gene calls are TRBV4-1 and TRBJ2-2; no clear D gene. The germline V gene has CDR1 MGHRA and CDR2 YSYEKL. V gave up 2 bases and J gave up 8 bases, with 6 bases separating them. This CDR3 has 12 amino acids. The CDR3 here is CASSQIQGELFF. The DNA of the CDR3 is TGCGCCAGCAGCCAAATTCAAGGGGAGCTGTTTTTT.

This chain connects TRBV7-2 to TRBJ1-1; D may be TRBD1 (5 bases). The CDR3 consists of 14 residues. Trimming left V 0 bases short and J 2 bases short, with 7 bases between. Germline assignment: CDR1 SGHTA and CDR2 FQGNSA. The CDR3, as DNA: TGTGCCAGCAGCTTAGCAGGGACCAACACTGAAGCTTTCTTT. It is translated as CASSLAGTNTEAFF. Full variable domain (outside the CDR3, taken from reference TRBV7-2 and TRBJ1-1): GAGVSQSPSNKVTEKGKDVELRCDPISGHTALYWYRQSLGQGLEFLIYFQGNSAPDKSGLPSDRFSAERTGGSVSTLTIQRTQQEDSAVYLCASSLAGTNTEAFFGQGTRLTVV.

Note on this clone: Different DNA sequences within this sample yield the same CDR3. V and J are TRBV27 and TRBJ2-7; 10 bases are a match to TRBD1. The CDR3 consists of 15 residues. The germline V gene has CDR1 MNHEY and CDR2 SMNVEV (reference sequence). Trimming cost V 4 bases and J 2 bases; bases outside gene matches: 5. The DNA for the CDR3 is TGTGCCAGCAGTTCCTCGGACAGGGGGGCCTACGAGCAGTACTTC. This translates into CASSSSDRGAYEQYF.

The chain recombines TRBV27 with TRBJ1-4, with a tentative D call TRBD1 (6 bases). The CDR3 sequence is 15 residues long. Trimming took 6 bases from V and 5 from J, leaving 16 bases between them. The germline V gene has CDR1 MNHEY and CDR2 SMNVEV (reference sequence). CDR3 sequence (DNA): TGTGCCAGCAGCCCTTCAGGGGCGTGGAATGAAAAACTGTTTTTT. It specifies CASSPSGAWNEKLFF.

This clone was detected once. V is TRBV28 and J is TRBJ1-5; 7 bases are a match to TRBD1. CDR3 length: 16 amino acids. V dropped 5 bases and J dropped 6; count of bases not matched to a gene: 13. The germline V gene has CDR1 MDHEN and CDR2 SYDVKM. CDR3 sequence: CASSTHNRDSLQPQHF. The CDR3 bases are TGTGCCAGCAGTACCCACAACCGGGACAGTCTTCAGCCCCAGCATTTT.

V and J are TRBV6-6 and TRBJ2-7; 11 bases align to TRBD1. The CDR3 length is 13 residues. Germline V gene sequence: CDR1 MNHNY, CDR2 SVGAGI (reference sequence). Trimming removed 4 bases from V and 6 bases from J; junction bases left unmatched: 2. In nucleotides, the CDR3 is TGTGCCAGCAGTTCCGGGACAGGGGGCGAGCAGTACTTC. Translated: CASSSGTGGEQYF.

The V gene is TRBV4-1, the J gene TRBJ1-1, with D perhaps matching TRBD1 (5 bases). Germline lookup yields CDR1 MGHRA and CDR2 YSYEKL. The ends were cut back, 1 base at V and 5 bases at J, with 14 bases in the middle. The CDR3 totals 15 residues. In DNA, the CDR3 is TGCGCCAGCAGCCAAGGGGTTGGGGGTAGAACTGAAGCTTTCTTT. The encoded protein is CASSQGVGGRTEAFF.

About this clone itself: One junction end does not reproduce the germline sequence, and a read error may be involved. This rearrangement joins TRBV27 to TRBJ2-3, with a tentative D call TRBD2 (5 bases). Germline V gene lookup returns CDR1 MNHEY and CDR2 SMNVEV (reference sequence). The CDR3 is 17 residues long. This CDR3 is CASSLWAAGSRTDTQYF. For the CDR3, the DNA is TGTGCCAGCAGTTTATGGGCCGCGGGTAGCCGCACGGATACGCAGTATTTT.

This clone showed up just once. The rearrangement links TRBV6-5 to TRBJ2-7; D not resolved. Trimming left V 0 bases short and J 0 bases short, with 9 bases between. Germline V gene data show CDR1 as MNHEY and CDR2 as SVGAGI. The CDR3 runs to 15 residues. CDR3 residues: CASSYSAHPSYEQYF. CDR3 coding DNA: TGTGCCAGCAGTTACTCCGCACATCCCTCCTACGAGCAGTACTTC.

The chain joins TRBV6-4 to TRBJ2-5; no clear D gene. Trimming removed 0 bases from V and 4 bases from J, with 3 bases in between. The CDR3 spans 12 residues. Germline V gene sequence: CDR1 MRHNA, CDR2 SNTAGT. The CDR3 sequence is CASSDSLETQYF. CDR3 nucleotide sequence: TGTGCCAGCAGTGACTCCTTAGAGACCCAGTACTTC.